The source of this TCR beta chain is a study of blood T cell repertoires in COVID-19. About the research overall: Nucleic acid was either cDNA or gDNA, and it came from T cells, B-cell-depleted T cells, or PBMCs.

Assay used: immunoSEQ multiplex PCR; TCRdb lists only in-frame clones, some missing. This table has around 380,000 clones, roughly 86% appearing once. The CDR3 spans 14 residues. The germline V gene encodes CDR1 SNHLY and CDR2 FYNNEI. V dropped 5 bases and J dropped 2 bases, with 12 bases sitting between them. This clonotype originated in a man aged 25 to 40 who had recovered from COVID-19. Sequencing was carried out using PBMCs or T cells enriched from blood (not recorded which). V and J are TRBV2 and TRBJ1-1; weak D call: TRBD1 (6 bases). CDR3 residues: CASSLQGDNTEAFF. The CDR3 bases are TGTGCCAGCAGTTTACAGGGTGACAACACTGAAGCTTTCTTT.